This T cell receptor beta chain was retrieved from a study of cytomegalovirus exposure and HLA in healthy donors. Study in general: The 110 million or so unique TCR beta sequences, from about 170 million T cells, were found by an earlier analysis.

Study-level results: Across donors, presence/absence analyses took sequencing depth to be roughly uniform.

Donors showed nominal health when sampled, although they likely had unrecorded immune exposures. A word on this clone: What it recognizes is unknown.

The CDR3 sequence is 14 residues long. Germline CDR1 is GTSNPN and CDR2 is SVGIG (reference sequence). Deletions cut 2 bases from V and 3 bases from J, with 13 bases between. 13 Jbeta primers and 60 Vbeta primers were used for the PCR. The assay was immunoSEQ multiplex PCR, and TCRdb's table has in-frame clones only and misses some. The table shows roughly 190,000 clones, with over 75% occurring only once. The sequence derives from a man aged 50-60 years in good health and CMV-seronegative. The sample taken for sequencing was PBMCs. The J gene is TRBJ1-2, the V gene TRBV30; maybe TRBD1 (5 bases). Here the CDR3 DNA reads TGTGCCTGGAGTCCGTGGGGGGAAGACTATGGCTACACCTTC. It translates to CAWSPWGEDYGYTF.